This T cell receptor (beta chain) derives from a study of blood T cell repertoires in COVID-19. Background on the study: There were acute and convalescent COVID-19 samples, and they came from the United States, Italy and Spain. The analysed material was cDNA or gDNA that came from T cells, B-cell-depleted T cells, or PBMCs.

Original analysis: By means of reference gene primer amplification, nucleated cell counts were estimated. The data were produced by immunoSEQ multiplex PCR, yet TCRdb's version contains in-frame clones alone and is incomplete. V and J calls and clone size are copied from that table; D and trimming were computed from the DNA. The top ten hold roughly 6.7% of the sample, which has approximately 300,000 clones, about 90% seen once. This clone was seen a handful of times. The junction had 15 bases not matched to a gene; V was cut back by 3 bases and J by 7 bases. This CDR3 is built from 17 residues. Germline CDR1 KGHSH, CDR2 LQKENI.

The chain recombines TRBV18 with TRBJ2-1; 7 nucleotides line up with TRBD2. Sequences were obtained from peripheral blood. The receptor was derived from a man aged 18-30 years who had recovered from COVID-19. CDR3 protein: CASSPPNGDYLMNEQFF. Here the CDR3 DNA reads TGTGCCAGCTCACCCCCCAACGGGGACTATTTGATGAATGAGCAGTTCTTC.